Listed here are 12 T cell receptor beta chains from one sample, sequenced in a study of blood T cells in healthy people across ages. A second roughly 6 to 12 cycle PCR used barcoded and J-beta primers. TCRdb re-called the 5' RACE reads through MiXCR, storing one row per CDR3 protein. Of 750,000 to 850,000 distinct CDR3 sequences in the sample, around 25% were seen once. This sample was shared with a second study, whose subject was T cells of mothers and their children.

Sequencing was carried out using blood. The origin of the receptors is a boy younger than 18 in good health.

V and J are TRBV7-6 and TRBJ2-2, with D maybe TRBD2 (5 bases). V dropped 1 base and J dropped 5 bases, with 14 bases sitting between them. Germline CDR1 reads SGHVS; CDR2 reads FNYEAQ. The CDR3 spans 16 residues. This CDR3 is CASSLVALEGTGELFF. As DNA, the CDR3 is TGTGCCAGCAGCTTAGTGGCCCTTGAGGGAACCGGGGAGCTGTTTTTT. The whole variable domain, remainder taken from reference TRBV7-6 and TRBJ2-2, is GAGVSQSPRYKVTKRGQDVALRCDPISGHVSLYWYRQALGQGPEFLTYFNYEAQQDKSGLPNDRFSAERPEGSISTLTIQRTEQRDSAMYRCASSLVALEGTGELFFGEGSRLTVL.

This clonotype was counted only a few times. The rearrangement uses TRBV28 and TRBJ2-1, with 8 bases identical to TRBD1. The V gene's germline CDR1 is MDHEN and CDR2 SYDVKM. Trimming took 2 bases from V and 8 from J; bases not matched to a gene: 8. This CDR3 is 15 amino acids long. CDR3 region: CASSLLGQALDEQFF. CDR3 DNA sequence: TGTGCCAGCAGTTTACTGGGACAGGCGTTGGATGAGCAGTTCTTC.

This clonotype showed up just a few times. The V gene is TRBV28, the J gene TRBJ2-6; 8 nucleotides line up with TRBD1. V was pared by 5 bases and J by 2 bases, with 11 bases of the junction left unmatched. CDR1 and CDR2 from the germline V gene are MDHEN and SYDVKM. This CDR3 is built from 18 residues. This chain's CDR3 is CASSEMTGDFAGANVLTF. The CDR3 DNA follows: TGTGCCAGCAGTGAAATGACAGGGGACTTTGCTGGGGCCAACGTCCTGACTTTC. Based on the CDR3 plus reference TRBV28 and TRBJ2-6, the full variable domain is DVKVTQSSRYLVKRTGEKVFLECVQDMDHENMFWYRQDPGLGLRLIYFSYDVKMKEKGDIPEGYSVSREKKERFSLILESASTNQTSMYLCASSEMTGDFAGANVLTFGAGSRLTVL.

The chain uses TRBV4-3 and TRBJ2-5; weak D call: TRBD1 (5 bases). The DNA end is a closer match to TRBJ2-7, so the J assignment may be wrong. CDR1 is LGHNA, CDR2 YSLEER, per germline. The CDR3 has 13 residues. The DNA of the CDR3 is TGCGCCAGCAGCCAAGATAGGGGCAACGAGCAGTACTTC. Protein: CASSQDRGNEQYF.

The sample holds a few counts of this clonotype. The chain links TRBV5-6 to TRBJ2-4, with 7 bases that match TRBD2. Germline V gene lookup returns CDR1 SGHDT and CDR2 YYEEEE. The CDR3 runs 15 residues. The V gene end was trimmed by 0 bases and the J gene end by 7 bases; junction bases not matched to a gene: 7. This chain's CDR3 is CASSLDGSGKNIQYF. In nucleotides, the CDR3 is TGTGCCAGCAGCTTGGATGGGAGCGGGAAGAACATTCAGTACTTC.

This clonotype has only a few counts. The chain joins TRBV29-1 to TRBJ2-1, with 7 nucleotides matching TRBD1. The trim removed 2 bases at V and 4 bases at J, leaving 5 bases unmatched. Germline CDR1 reads SQVTM; CDR2 reads ANQGSEA. The CDR3 is 14 amino acids. The CDR3, as DNA: TGCAGCGTTGAATATTTGGGACAGTACAATGAGCAGTTCTTC. It is translated as CSVEYLGQYNEQFF.

This chain connects TRBV27 to TRBJ1-4; tentative D call: TRBD1 (5 bases). With 5 bases removed from V and 6 bases from J, the gap between germline ends came to 16 bases. CDR1 is MNHEY and CDR2 is SMNVEV in the germline V gene (reference sequence). CDR3 size: 15 residues. The CDR3, as DNA: TGTGCCAGCAGTCCGGGGGTAGGGAAGGATGAAAAACTGTTTTTT. Encoded protein: CASSPGVGKDEKLFF.

V is TRBV12-3 or TRBV12-4 and J is TRBJ2-5; D is ambiguous. This CDR3 comprises 17 residues. CDR3 region: CGELFERGQEHRETQYF. The CDR3 nucleotides read TGTGGCGAGCTATTTGAACGTGGGCAGGAGCATCGGGAGACCCAGTACTTC.

The rearrangement links TRBV7-9 to TRBJ2-1, with 10 nucleotides matching TRBD2. The CDR3 has 15 residues. The germline gives CDR1 SEHNR, CDR2 FQNEAQ (reference sequence). V shed 5 bases, J shed 7 bases, and the junction held 8 bases outside the gene matches. CDR3 nucleotide sequence: TGTGCCAGCAGCCCAAGCGGGAGGGCCGGGAATGAGCAGTTCTTC. Translation gives CASSPSGRAGNEQFF.

The chain has TRBV19 and TRBJ2-3, with a tentative D call TRBD2 (6 bases). This CDR3 spans 14 amino acids. Germline CDR1 and CDR2: LNHDA and SQIVND (reference sequence). V lost 10 bases and J lost 2, with 16 bases in between. The CDR3 bases are TGTGCCACTAGCCCGGGACTTATCACAGATACGCAGTATTTT. Protein sequence: CATSPGLITDTQYF.

This clonotype was seen a handful of times. V gene TRBV4-1 combines with J gene TRBJ1-2, with D unclear. CDR1 MGHRA and CDR2 YSYEKL come from the germline V gene. This CDR3 spans 16 amino acids. V lost 4 bases and J lost 3, with 18 bases in between. CDR3 residues: CASSPRTGEEDYGYTF. In nucleotides, the CDR3 is TGCGCCAGCAGCCCGAGGACGGGTGAGGAAGACTATGGCTACACCTTC.

This clonotype was observed a handful of times. The rearrangement links TRBV9 to TRBJ1-4; D gene uncertain. This CDR3 has 17 amino acids. Trimming cost V 3 bases and J 0 bases, with 15 bases left between them. Per germline, CDR1 SGDLS and CDR2 YYNGEE. The CDR3 region is CASSEGLGRATNEKLFF. CDR3 DNA: TGTGCCAGCAGCGAGGGCTTAGGGCGCGCAACTAATGAAAAACTGTTTTTT.